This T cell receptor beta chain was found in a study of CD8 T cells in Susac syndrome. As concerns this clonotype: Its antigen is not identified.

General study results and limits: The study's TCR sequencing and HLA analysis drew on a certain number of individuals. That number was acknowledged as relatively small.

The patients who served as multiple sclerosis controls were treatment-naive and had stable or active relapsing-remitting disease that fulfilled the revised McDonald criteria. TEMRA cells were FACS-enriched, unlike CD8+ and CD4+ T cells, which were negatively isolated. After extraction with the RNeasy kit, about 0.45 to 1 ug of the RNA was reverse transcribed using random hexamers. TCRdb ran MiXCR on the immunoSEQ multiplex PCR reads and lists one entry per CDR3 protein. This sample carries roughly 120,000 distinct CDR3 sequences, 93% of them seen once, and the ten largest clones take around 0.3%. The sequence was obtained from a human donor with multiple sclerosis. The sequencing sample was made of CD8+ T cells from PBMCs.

As DNA, the CDR3 is TGTGCCAGCAGTCAGGACCGGCTCTCTGGAAACACCATATATTTT. Translating gives CASSQDRLSGNTIYF. The chain links TRBV27 to TRBJ1-3; D uncertain. The CDR3 has 15 residues. Germline V gene sequence: CDR1 MNHEY, CDR2 SMNVEV (reference sequence). V lost 5 bases and J lost 0, with 11 bases in between.